These T cell receptor beta chains were read from a single sample in a study of blood T cell repertoires in COVID-19. Sequenced by immunoSEQ multiplex PCR; TCRdb stores in-frame clones only, minus some. Of about 63,000 clones in the sample, roughly 80% were seen once. The source material was PBMCs or T cells enriched from blood (not recorded which). Receptors originate from a woman in her 40s with acute COVID-19. The CDR3 runs from the conserved cysteine through the conserved F or W. A D gene is named only where the DNA matches it firmly. For some rows the clone size is stated as once, few or many, or as a class when expanded; others skip it.

j_call v_call clone_size d_call cdr3_aa cdr3_nt
TRBJ1-2 TRBV18 once NA CASSPSGGASDYGYTF TGTGCCAGCTCACCGAGTGGGGGGGCGTCGGACTATGGCTACACCTTC
TRBJ1-4 TRBV14 NA TRBD1 CASSLEGQINEKLFF TGTGCCAGCAGCCTAGAGGGACAGATTAATGAAAAACTGTTTTTT
TRBJ1-1 TRBV5-1 NA NA CASSNGEGGTEAFF TGCGCCAGCTCGAACGGGGAGGGGGGTACTGAAGCTTTCTTT
TRBJ1-4 TRBV7-9 NA NA CASSFAGGAEKLFF TGTGCCAGCAGCTTCGCCGGGGGAGCGGAAAAACTGTTTTTT
TRBJ2-2 TRBV14 NA NA CASSQIAVINTGELFF TGTGCCAGCAGCCAAATCGCAGTGATAAACACCGGGGAGCTGTTTTTT
TRBJ2-5 TRBV24-1 NA NA CATSDLRETQYF TGTGCCACCAGTGATTTGCGGGAGACCCAGTACTTC
TRBJ1-1 TRBV7-6 NA NA CASSLSGGDTEAFF TGTGCCAGCAGCTTATCGGGAGGTGACACTGAAGCTTTCTTT
TRBJ2-2 TRBV5-1 NA TRBD2 CASSAGTSGSWDTGELFF TGCGCCAGCAGCGCCGGGACTAGCGGGAGTTGGGACACCGGGGAGCTGTTTTTT
TRBJ1-4 TRBV4-2 few NA CASSQDSRQLNEKLFF TGTGCCAGCAGCCAAGATTCGAGGCAGCTGAATGAAAAACTGTTTTTT
TRBJ2-1 TRBV11-3 NA NA CASSLNRRGEQFF TGTGCCAGCAGCTTAAACAGGAGGGGTGAGCAGTTCTTC
TRBJ1-2 TRBV11-2 NA NA CASSRQRGNHGYTF TGTGCCAGCAGCAGACAAAGGGGGAATCATGGCTACACCTTC
TRBJ2-1 TRBV7-2 NA TRBD2 CASSLEGTSGRYYNEQFF TGTGCCAGCAGCTTAGAAGGGACTAGCGGGAGGTACTACAATGAGCAGTTCTTC
TRBJ2-1 TRBV11-3 NA NA CASSLIGGRNEQFF TGTGCCAGCAGCTTGATCGGGGGGCGTAATGAGCAGTTCTTC
TRBJ1-6 TRBV19 NA NA CASSISGANSPLHF TGTGCCAGTAGTATTTCAGGGGCTAATTCACCCCTCCACTTT
TRBJ1-3 TRBV28 NA TRBD1 CASSSTGGRGRSGNTIYF TGTGCCAGCAGTTCAACAGGGGGAAGGGGCCGCTCTGGAAACACCATATATTTT
TRBJ1-2 TRBV2 NA NA CASSEARERGYTF TGTGCCAGCAGTGAAGCGCGGGAGAGGGGCTACACCTTC
TRBJ2-5 TRBV7-9 NA NA CASSLAEFLQETQYF TGTGCCAGCAGCTTAGCGGAGTTTCTCCAAGAGACCCAGTACTTC
TRBJ1-4 TRBV5-4 NA TRBD1 CASRPQGATNEKLFF TGTGCCAGCAGGCCACAGGGGGCAACTAATGAAAAACTGTTTTTT
TRBJ2-5 TRBV24-1 NA NA CATSDSYGLQETQYF TGTGCCACCAGTGATTCCTATGGACTCCAAGAGACCCAGTACTTC
TRBJ1-6 TRBV2 NA NA CAIPTRDKDIYSPLHF TGTGCCATCCCGACCCGGGACAAAGACATATATTCACCCCTCCACTTT
TRBJ1-4 TRBV15 NA TRBD1 CATSRGQGREKLFF TGTGCCACCAGCAGAGGACAGGGTAGGGAAAAACTGTTTTTT
TRBJ2-7 TRBV2 once TRBD2 CASSETPAGGPYEQYF TGTGCCAGCAGTGAGACCCCCGCGGGAGGCCCCTACGAGCAGTACTTC